The present T cell receptor beta chain was sequenced within a study of blood T cell repertoires in COVID-19. Here immunoSEQ multiplex PCR was the method, and the copy in TCRdb shows in-frame clones only, minus some. The table shows 400,000 to 500,000 clones, with approximately 90% occurring only once. Germline values: CDR1 SQVTM, CDR2 ANQGSEA. This CDR3 contains 14 residues. The junction had 3 bases not matched to a gene; V was cut back by 3 bases and J by 7 bases. The receptor was isolated from a woman under 30 who had been exposed to COVID-19. The gene calls are TRBV29-1 and TRBJ2-1; 13 bases are a match to TRBD2. The sample comprised PBMCs or T cells enriched from blood (not recorded which). The chain's CDR3 is CSVEGLAGINEQFF. The CDR3 nucleotides are TGCAGCGTTGAGGGACTAGCGGGAATAAATGAGCAGTTCTTC.